One sample yielded the 8 T cell receptor beta chains listed below, sequenced in a study of spatial heterogeneity in lung cancer (dated by TCRdb to about 2019). Libraries were built with 5' RACE. Sequencing used a NextSeq 500. TCRdb's own reprocessing of the public reads used fastp at Q25 and MiXCR and kept productive beta chains. Rows matching on CDR3 protein sequence are summarized as one entry with the most common DNA and genes. The table for this sample lists 13,000 or so distinct CDR3 sequences; roughly 5.5% of them were counted only once. The ten largest clones take up around 25% of the sample. The time point label for this specimen denotes: sample taken at primary tumor resection. Their recognized antigens are unknown. Study-wide conclusions, independent of this receptor: The tumor nonsynonymous mutation count correlated with the number of expanded alpha and beta TCRs within the tumor.

The input for sequencing was lung tumor tissue, taken at surgery. These receptors all stem from a male donor with early-stage non-small cell lung cancer.

The sample holds many counts of this clonotype. Since it is a stray read in a library aimed at alpha chains, this beta chain has a size that is not meaningful. The CDR3 DNA follows: TGTGCCAGCGGCTTAGAGGACATCGGGCCCTGGGAGACCCAGTACTTC. It yields the protein CASGLEDIGPWETQYF. This chain links TRBV6-2 or TRBV6-3 with TRBJ2-5; the D gene is possibly TRBD1 (5 bases). V was clipped by 8 bases and J by 5 bases, with 24 bases between them. CDR3 length: 16 amino acids. Germline CDR1 reads MNHEY; CDR2 reads SVGEGT.

In this sample, this clonotype turned up many times. The size of this beta chain means little, since it is a stray read in a library made for alpha chains. J is TRBJ1-3 and V is TRBV21-1; the table's D call, TRBD1, was not checked against the DNA. TRBV21-1 is recorded as a pseudogene. The CDR3 is made up of 16 amino acids. The CDR3 DNA reads TGTGCCAGCAGCATTTGGGACAGACGCCCTGGAAACACCATATATTTT. Its protein is CASSIWDRRPGNTIYF.

Many counts were recorded for this clonotype. The library was prepared for alpha chains; this beta chain is a stray read, so its frequency means little. CDR3 residues: CASSLLGQLGRSEQYF. CDR3 nucleotide sequence: TGTGCCAGCAGTTTATTGGGACAGTTGGGGAGGTCCGAGCAGTACTTC. The chain is built from TRBV27 and TRBJ2-7, with D tentatively TRBD1 (7 bases). The germline V and J ends were trimmed by 1 base and 6 bases, with 19 bases remaining between them. Germline V gives CDR1 MNHEY, CDR2 SMNVEV (reference sequence). The CDR3 sequence is 16 residues long.

This clonotype was detected ten times or more. The library was prepared for alpha chains; this beta chain is a stray read, so its frequency means little. The CDR3 reads CASSLMGRGVQPQHF. In DNA, the CDR3 is TGTGCCAGCAGTTTGATGGGCAGGGGGGTTCAGCCCCAGCATTTT. The chain couples TRBV28 to TRBJ1-5; 7 bases are a match to TRBD1. CDR1 and CDR2 (germline): MDHEN, SYDVKM. The length of the CDR3 is 15 residues. J lost 6 bases, V lost 3 bases, and 8 bases had no gene match.

This clonotype was counted only a few times. In a library made to pick up alpha chains, this beta chain is a stray read with a size that means little. The CDR3 is CASSEMAGNTGELFF. DNA of the CDR3: TGTGCCAGCAGCGAAATGGCAGGGAACACCGGGGAGCTGTTTTTT. The chain is built from TRBV4-2 and TRBJ2-2; D gene unclear. Germline loops: CDR1 LGHNA, CDR2 YNFKEQ. Trimming cost V 5 bases and J 1 base, with 11 bases left between them. The CDR3 has 15 amino acids.

This clonotype was counted ten times or more. The library was built for alpha chains, so this beta chain is an off-target read and its size means little. V and J are TRBV6-2 or TRBV6-3 and TRBJ1-1; D may be TRBD1 (5 bases). The CDR3 length is 13 residues. Germline loops: CDR1 MNHEY, CDR2 SVGEGT. V was clipped by 6 bases and J by 3 bases, with 11 bases between them. The CDR3 coding sequence is TGTGCCAGCAGGCCGGACACCTACACTGAAGCTTTCTTT. It is translated as CASRPDTYTEAFF.

This clonotype came up many times. The library was prepared for alpha chains; this beta chain is a stray read, so its frequency means little. The chain uses TRBV7-9 and TRBJ2-5; D is uncertain. Germline lookup yields CDR1 SEHNR and CDR2 FQNEAQ (reference sequence). This CDR3 spans 15 amino acids. Trimming took off 3 bases at V and 5 bases at J, with 16 bases between the two ends. CDR3 sequence reads: CASSFSWTFWETQYF. CDR3 sequence (DNA): TGTGCCAGCAGCTTCAGCTGGACCTTTTGGGAGACCCAGTACTTC.

In its sample, this clonotype was seen many times. This beta chain is off target for a library built for alpha chains, so its abundance means little. The chain links TRBV10-2 to TRBJ1-1; 7 bases line up with TRBD1. After removal of 6 bases from V and 4 bases from J, the junction contained 8 bases not matched to a gene. The CDR3 spans 14 residues. Germline CDR1 WSHSY, CDR2 SAAADI. The CDR3: CASRPRGRGTEAFF. For the CDR3, the DNA is TGCGCCAGCAGACCCAGGGGGAGGGGCACTGAAGCTTTCTTT.